These 25 T cell receptor beta chains originate from one sample sequenced in a study of blood T cells in healthy people across ages. Sample-barcoded 5' priming and a J-beta primer mix drove a second PCR of roughly 6 to 12 cycles. TCRdb analysed the 5' RACE reads with MiXCR anew, one entry per CDR3 protein. In the table there are 1.5 million or so distinct CDR3 sequences, roughly 43% of which are singletons. Sequenced material: blood. The source of these receptors is a woman aged 18 to 35 in good health.

The genes are TRBV4-2 and TRBJ1-5, with D perhaps matching TRBD1 (6 bases). The CDR3 is 15 amino acids. Germline V gene data show CDR1 as LGHNA and CDR2 as YNFKEQ. The V gene lost 0 bases and the J gene lost 4 bases, with 10 bases spanning the gap. The CDR3 region has the DNA TGTGCCAGCAGCCAAGAGACAGGAGATAATCAGCCCCAGCATTTT. Protein: CASSQETGDNQPQHF.

This clonotype was found a few times. The V and J genes are TRBV7-6 and TRBJ2-1; D is possibly TRBD1 (5 bases). Germline assignment: CDR1 SGHVS and CDR2 FNYEAQ. The CDR3 loop spans 15 amino acids. V lost 6 bases to trimming and J lost 0 bases, with 12 bases between them. In DNA, the CDR3 is TGTGCCAGCAGTAAGACAGAGAGCTCCTACAATGAGCAGTTCTTC. Amino acids: CASSKTESSYNEQFF.

The genes are TRBV18 and TRBJ1-2; D is undetermined. Germline V CDR1 and CDR2: KGHSH, LQKENI. This CDR3 region has 14 residues. With 9 bases removed from V and 3 bases from J, the gap between germline ends came to 17 bases. CDR3 sequence reads: CASSGGPLDYGYTF. DNA for the CDR3: TGTGCCAGTTCCGGCGGGCCCCTTGACTATGGCTACACCTTC. Variable domain in full (rest from reference TRBV18 and TRBJ1-2): NAGVMQNPRHLVRRRGQEARLRCSPMKGHSHVYWYRQLPEEGLKFMVYLQKENIIDESGMPKERFSAEFPKEGPSILRIQQVVRGDSAAYFCASSGGPLDYGYTFGSGTRLTVV.

The chain employs TRBV4-3 and TRBJ1-1; possible D gene TRBD1, 5 bases. The CDR3 runs to 14 residues. Germline loops: CDR1 LGHNA, CDR2 YSLEER. The V gene lost 2 bases and the J gene lost 4 bases, with 11 bases spanning the gap. The CDR3 DNA is TGCGCCAGCAGCCAACAGGGTGGGATCACTGAAGCTTTCTTT. This codes for CASSQQGGITEAFF.

This clonotype was detected a few times. This chain uses TRBV12-3 or TRBV12-4 with TRBJ2-1; tentative D call: TRBD2 (5 bases). The CDR3 sequence is 14 residues long. Trimming pared 5 bases from V and 5 bases from J, leaving 13 bases between. The DNA of the CDR3 is TGTGCCAGCAGTAGGAGAGGGTCTAACAATGAGCAGTTCTTC. As protein: CASSRRGSNNEQFF.

The chain combines TRBV5-6 with TRBJ2-3; D uncertain. V gave up 1 base and J gave up 4 bases, with 16 bases separating them. CDR1 and CDR2 (germline): SGHDT, YYEEEE. The CDR3 spans 16 residues. The CDR3 sequence is CASSLFGRSKADTQYF. The CDR3 DNA reads TGTGCCAGCAGCTTGTTTGGCAGGTCGAAGGCAGATACGCAGTATTTT.

As regards this clonotype: A much larger clone differs by one base, so this may be a read error. This chain uses TRBV29-1 with TRBJ2-3; 14 nucleotides agree with TRBD2. This CDR3 is built from 16 residues. Looked up from germline, CDR1 is SQVTM and CDR2 is ANQGSEA. Trimming cost V 7 bases and J 2 bases; bases outside gene matches: 8. The CDR3 here is CSAVGLAGEITDTQYF. CDR3 bases: TGCAGCGCTGTGGGACTAGCGGGGGAGATCACAGATACGCAGTATTTT.

The chain has TRBV7-9 and TRBJ1-2; 7 nucleotides line up with TRBD1. Trimming cost V 6 bases and J 7 bases; bases outside gene matches: 11. The CDR3 is 14 residues long. CDR1 is SEHNR and CDR2 is FQNEAQ in the germline V gene (reference sequence). For the CDR3, the DNA is TGTGCCAGCAGGCCTGGTACAGGGGTATTTGGCTACACCTTC. It encodes CASRPGTGVFGYTF. Together with reference TRBV7-9 and TRBJ1-2, the CDR3 gives the full variable domain: DTGVSQNPRHKITKRGQNVTFRCDPISEHNRLYWYRQTLGQGPEFLTYFQNEAQLEKSRLLSDRFSAERPKGSFSTLEIQRTEQGDSAMYLCASRPGTGVFGYTFGSGTRLTVV.

The chain recombines TRBV18 with TRBJ1-1; weak D call: TRBD1 (6 bases). Looked up from germline, CDR1 is KGHSH and CDR2 is LQKENI. Trimming took off 3 bases at V and 4 bases at J, with 12 bases between the two ends. This CDR3 is built from 14 residues. CDR3 nucleotides: TGTGCCAGCTCACCCGATACAGGGACCACTGAAGCTTTCTTT. Translation gives CASSPDTGTTEAFF. The variable domain in full, completed from reference TRBV18 and TRBJ1-1, reads NAGVMQNPRHLVRRRGQEARLRCSPMKGHSHVYWYRQLPEEGLKFMVYLQKENIIDESGMPKERFSAEFPKEGPSILRIQQVVRGDSAAYFCASSPDTGTTEAFFGQGTRLTVV.

This clonotype was counted a few times. The chain is built from TRBV29-1 and TRBJ1-1; 9 bases are a match to TRBD1. CDR3 size: 11 residues. Germline assignment: CDR1 SQVTM and CDR2 ANQGSEA. CDR3 DNA sequence: TGCAGTGGACAGGGGAGCACTGAAGCTTTCTTT. Its protein is CSGQGSTEAFF.

This clonotype was detected ten times or more. The rearrangement joins TRBV5-1 to TRBJ1-5; a possible D gene is TRBD1 (6 bases). The CDR3 totals 15 residues. Germline CDR1 reads SGHRS; CDR2 reads YFSETQ. V lost 2 bases, J lost 5 bases, and 14 bases lay in between. The CDR3 sequence is CASSFTPGAYQPQHF. In DNA, the CDR3 is TGCGCCAGCAGCTTTACCCCGGGGGCTTATCAGCCCCAGCATTTT.

This clonotype was counted a few times. The chain links TRBV4-3 to TRBJ2-7; the match to TRBD2 covers 12 bases. The CDR3 is 17 amino acids. CDR1 LGHNA and CDR2 YSLEER come from the germline V gene. J was trimmed by 6 bases and V by 2 bases; bases with no gene match: 11. This CDR3 is CASSQRLAGVAPFEQYF. The DNA of the CDR3 is TGCGCCAGCAGCCAACGACTAGCGGGAGTAGCCCCCTTCGAGCAGTACTTC.

The chain has TRBV6-2 or TRBV6-3 and TRBJ1-6, with D maybe TRBD1 (6 bases). The CDR3 consists of 14 residues. Between the trimmed V and J ends, which lost 4 bases and 9 bases, there was a span of 13 bases. Per germline, CDR1 MNHEY and CDR2 SVGEGT. DNA of the CDR3: TGTGCCAGCAGTTCGGACAGTAGAATTTCACCCCTCCACTTT. It codes for CASSSDSRISPLHF.

The table lists this clonotype with a few counts. The rearrangement joins TRBV5-6 to TRBJ1-2, with a weak D call TRBD1 (6 bases). This CDR3 is 14 amino acids long. CDR1 and CDR2 (germline): SGHDT, YYEEEE. V was shortened by 0 bases and J by 5 bases, with 11 bases between the two germline ends. CDR3 loop: CASSLVQGRYGYTF. CDR3 in DNA: TGTGCCAGCAGCTTGGTCCAGGGGCGGTATGGCTACACCTTC.

The chain has TRBV18 and TRBJ2-1; D is perhaps TRBD2 (5 bases). Trimming left V 4 bases short and J 6 bases short, with 13 bases between. There are 14 residues in the CDR3. Germline lookup yields CDR1 KGHSH and CDR2 LQKENI. The CDR3 here is CASSRSREGNEQFF. The DNA of the CDR3 is TGTGCCAGCTCACGGAGCAGAGAGGGCAATGAGCAGTTCTTC.

This clonotype has a handful of counts. The chain employs TRBV4-1 and TRBJ2-7; 8 bases are a match to TRBD2. Germline V gene lookup returns CDR1 MGHRA and CDR2 YSYEKL. CDR3 length equals 15 residues. The junction had 8 bases not matched to a gene; V was cut back by 5 bases and J by 2 bases. This CDR3 reads CASSDAGGLPYEQYF. The CDR3 nucleotides read TGCGCCAGCAGCGACGCGGGGGGCCTTCCCTACGAGCAGTACTTC.

This clonotype showed up just a few times. The chain links TRBV7-9 to TRBJ1-5, with D perhaps TRBD1 (5 bases). V shed 5 bases and J shed 3 bases, with 11 bases lying between them. Germline CDR1 is SEHNR and CDR2 is FQNEAQ (reference sequence). The CDR3 is made up of 14 amino acids. The CDR3 protein is CASSPSGTNQPQHF. In nucleotides, the CDR3 is TGTGCCAGCAGCCCCTCGGGGACCAATCAGCCCCAGCATTTT.

This chain links TRBV19 with TRBJ2-1; D is unclear. The J call may not be correct, given that the DNA end is closer to TRBJ2-7. Germline V lookup: CDR1 LNHDA, CDR2 SQIVND (reference sequence). This CDR3 comprises 15 residues. The DNA for the CDR3 is TGTGCCAGTAGTATAGGAGAAGGCATCTACAATGAGCAGTACTTC. Protein product: CASSIGEGIYNEQYF.

The CDR3 sequence is CSARGGHNGYTF. Here the CDR3 DNA reads TGCAGTGCTAGGGGGGGACATAACGGCTACACCTTC. This sequence joins TRBV20-1 and TRBJ1-2; TRBD1 might be the D (6 bases). There are 12 residues in the CDR3. The germline gives CDR1 DFQATT, CDR2 SNEGSKA (reference sequence). V lost 3 bases to trimming and J lost 8 bases, with 13 bases between them.

V is TRBV7-9 and J is TRBJ2-5, with TRBD2 as a possible D gene (6 bases). Per the germline V gene, CDR1 is SEHNR and CDR2 is FQNEAQ (reference sequence). The CDR3 runs 15 residues. V lost 1 base to trimming and J lost 4 bases, with 13 bases between them. CDR3 in amino acids: CASSLVGGSAETQYF. The CDR3 DNA sequence: TGTGCCAGCAGCTTAGTCGGGGGTTCGGCAGAGACCCAGTACTTC.

This clonotype has only one observation. This rearrangement joins TRBV30 to TRBJ1-5; D call uncertain. Trimming took 0 bases from V and 3 from J, leaving 9 bases between them. Germline V gene lookup returns CDR1 GTSNPN and CDR2 SVGIG (reference sequence). This CDR3 is 14 amino acids long. Here the CDR3 DNA reads TGTGCCTGGAGTGTAGTCGTTAACAATCAGCCCCAGCATTTT. It specifies CAWSVVVNNQPQHF.

The J gene is TRBJ2-1, the V gene TRBV20-1; tentatively, D is TRBD2 (6 bases). Gene TRBJ2-7 matches the end of the DNA better, so the J call may be wrong. The CDR3 is 12 amino acids. Germline V gives CDR1 DFQATT, CDR2 SNEGSKA (reference sequence). The CDR3 DNA sequence: TGCAGGGGGGGTGGCTCCTACAATGAGCAGTACTTC. Translation: CRGGGSYNEQYF.

There are many counts of this clonotype. The rearrangement joins TRBV7-2 to TRBJ2-7; no clear D. Trimming removed 0 bases from V and 4 bases from J, with 10 bases in between. The length of the CDR3 is 14 residues. CDR1 and CDR2 (germline): SGHTA, FQGNSA. CDR3 protein: CASSLAVTGYEQYF. DNA of the CDR3: TGTGCCAGCAGCTTAGCCGTGACGGGTTACGAGCAGTACTTC.

The chain is built from TRBV7-2 and TRBJ2-7; D might be TRBD2 (5 bases). The CDR3 runs 14 residues. Trimming took off 5 bases at V and 0 bases at J, with 11 bases between the two ends. Germline loops: CDR1 SGHTA, CDR2 FQGNSA. The DNA of the CDR3 is TGTGCCAGCAGCGGCCGGGATTTCTCCTACGAGCAGTACTTC. As protein: CASSGRDFSYEQYF.

This clonotype was detected only a few times. The genes are TRBV7-3 and TRBJ1-1, with D tentatively TRBD1 (5 bases). CDR1 SGHTA and CDR2 FQGTGA come from the germline V gene. This CDR3 is built from 14 residues. The V end lost 2 bases, the J end lost 4 bases, and 11 bases lay between the germline ends. The CDR3 is CASSLLGESTEAFF. The DNA for the CDR3 is TGTGCCAGCAGCTTATTGGGGGAGAGCACTGAAGCTTTCTTT.